This T cell receptor (beta chain) came from a study of CD8 T cells in ankylosing spondylitis. This clonotype has a count of ten or more. The antigen is not known. Study findings and constraints: In ankylosing spondylitis patients, matched synovial fluid reportedly showed significant enrichment of disease-linked clones.

V shed 0 bases and J 6 bases; nucleotides not matched to a gene: 5. Germline values: CDR1 ENHRY, CDR2 SYGVKD. This CDR3 region has 14 residues. Molecular-barcoded quantitative 5'-RACE produced these TCR beta libraries. TCRdb itself ran the 5' RACE reads through MiXCR, one entry per CDR3 protein. The sample carries some 220,000 distinct CDR3 sequences, roughly 8.2% recorded once. The clonotype was recovered from a female donor with ankylosing spondylitis or in good health (not recorded which). The chain uses TRBV10-3 and TRBJ2-7, with 7 bases aligning to TRBD1. The sample was blood, either unsorted or a sorted T cell fraction (not recorded which). The CDR3 DNA reads TGTGCCATCAGTGAGTCGGACAGGACAGGCGAGCAGTACTTC. Protein product: CAISESDRTGEQYF.